This T cell receptor beta chain was found in a study of beta chain features in type 1 diabetes. Background on the study: Across all samples, about 100 million sorted cells were examined. Findings of the study overall: Insertions were fewer and deletions more numerous at VDJ junctions in type 1 diabetes patients.

Trimming cost V 1 base and J 0 bases, with 9 bases left between them. Per germline, CDR1 MGHDK and CDR2 SYGVNS. CDR3 length: 15 amino acids. Worth noting for this clone: Its target is unknown.

The authors reverse transcribed all of the isolated RNA, so sequencing captured expressed TCRB transcripts. Profiled with immunoSEQ multiplex PCR; TCRdb holds only in-frame clones, not every one. The sample has 130,000 to 150,000 clones; less than 9% are singletons. The receptor was derived from a woman aged 30 to 39 in good health. Sequenced input: central memory CD4+ T cells from blood. The gene calls are TRBV25-1 and TRBJ1-2; D is undetermined. The CDR3 loop is CASSEFGLSNYGYTF. The CDR3, as DNA: TGTGCCAGCAGTGAATTTGGACTCTCTAACTATGGCTACACCTTC.